This T cell receptor beta chain was captured in a study of vaccination effects on CD4 cells after COVID-19. Study-level information: Participants each got two BNT162b2 or mRNA-1273 vaccine doses. Two recovered convalescent patients were sampled 16 days and one week pre-vaccination.

The repertoire was sequenced with immunoSEQ multiplex PCR; TCRdb's copy has only in-frame clones and lacks some. The sample holds roughly 45,000 clones, roughly four fifths seen once. Viral peptide pool expansion of antigen-specific CD4+ T cells preceded sequencing in the ViraFEST assay. The culture ran for approximately 10 days, and then CD4+ T cells were isolated. This individual tested PCR-positive for SARS-CoV-2 infection between March and December 2020. Every well got a few million PBMC, which were grown with 10 IU/ml IL-2 and around 10 ug/ml peptides. Half the medium was replaced with IL-2 medium on days 3 and 7. This clone was found a few times. The target antigen is unknown. The CDR3 sequence is 16 residues long. V lost 0 bases to trimming and J lost 6 bases, with 12 bases between them. CDR1 and CDR2 (germline): MGHRA, YSYEKL.

The sequencing here drew on CD4+ T cells from PBMCs cultured with a peptide pool, taken before COVID-19 vaccination. This rearrangement joins TRBV4-1 to TRBJ1-6, with D uncertain. The origin of this receptor is a human donor who had a prior SARS-CoV-2 infection. The CDR3 DNA reads as TGCGCCAGCAGCCAAGATCATCGGCGGGGTAATTCACCCCTCCACTTT. Protein product: CASSQDHRRGNSPLHF.